This T cell receptor beta chain comes out of a study of T cell clones after liver transplantation. V gave up 4 bases and J gave up 3 bases, with 11 bases separating them. The CDR3 spans 13 residues. Germline-derived CDR1 and CDR2 are SGHDT and YYEEEE. Assay: immunoSEQ multiplex PCR; the TCRdb copy retains only in-frame clones and omits some. The sample has roughly 120,000 clones, roughly nine tenths seen once. This rearrangement joins TRBV5-6 to TRBJ2-7; no definite D call. The TCR originated in a human patient who received a liver transplant. Some of these T cells may belong to the graft donor. This specimen was CD4+ T cells from blood, taken 12 months after liver transplant. CDR3 DNA: TGTGCCAGCAGCACAGTACGATTCTACGAGCAGTACTTC. Translating it yields CASSTVRFYEQYF. The variable domain in full, completed from reference TRBV5-6 and TRBJ2-7, reads DAGVTQSPTHLIKTRGQQVTLRCSPKSGHDTVSWYQQALGQGPQFIFQYYEEEERQRGNFPDRFSGHQFPNYSSELNVNALLLGDSALYLCASSTVRFYEQYFGPGTRLTVT.